The sequence of this T cell receptor beta chain was determined in a study of OX40 agonist ivuxolimab in advanced cancers. On the study more broadly: Patients received ivuxolimab, an agonistic anti-OX40 (CD134) antibody.

Method: immunoSEQ multiplex PCR; TCRdb's copy keeps in-frame clones and lacks some. The sample holds over 1,500 clones, around 79% seen once. The sequence derives from an adult with an advanced solid tumor such as melanoma, head and neck, liver or kidney cancer. The sample was CD4+ or CD8+ T cells sorted from blood, taken in a trial of the OX40 agonist ivuxolimab.

CDR3 in DNA: TGTGCCAGCAGGTCCGGGAGCGCCGGTCTGTACGAGCAGTACTTC. Translating gives CASRSGSAGLYEQYF. The chain uses TRBV6-1 and TRBJ2-7; possibly TRBD2 for D (6 bases). V dropped 6 bases and J dropped 4 bases, with 19 bases sitting between them. Germline assignment: CDR1 MNHNS and CDR2 SASEGT. The CDR3 has 15 residues.